This TCR beta chain was sequenced in a study of T-cell reconstitution after alpha-beta-depleted transplantation in children. The study, taken as a whole, reports: Several hundred graft clones that had expanded were reportedly the source of alpha-beta T cells about two months after transplant. The origin of high day-60 TCRbeta diversity in some patients lay in surviving recipient T cells and thymic progenitors.

The germline CDR1 and CDR2 sequences are MDHEN and SYDVKM. This CDR3 region has 13 residues. V lost 5 bases and J lost 4, with 9 bases in between. This clonotype was counted ten times or more. What it binds is unknown. A library of TCRbeta sequences, prepared with unique molecular identifiers, was generated. A single record per CDR3 protein comes from TCRdb applying MiXCR to the PCR reads. The sample has over 150,000 distinct CDR3 sequences, 6.6% seen once. The specimen comprised PBMCs, sampled before TCRalphabeta/CD19-depleted stem cell transplant. The TCR sequence derives from a boy aged 2 to 9 with acute lymphoblastic leukemia, due to receive a stem cell transplant. This rearrangement joins TRBV28 to TRBJ2-1; a possible D gene is TRBD1 (6 bases). The CDR3 coding sequence is TGTGCCAGCAGTGGGACATATTACAATGAGCAGTTCTTC. It is translated as CASSGTYYNEQFF.